The rows below give T cell receptor beta chains drawn from one sample of a study of shared clonotypes between healthy human individuals. Some clones are missing from TCRdb's copy, which holds only in-frame ones; the method was immunoSEQ multiplex PCR. The repertoire holds 500,000 to 650,000 clones, with roughly four fifths as singletons. The sequencing sample was made of PBMCs. Receptors were obtained from a woman in her thirties or forties in good health. Some clones in this sample may be carry-over from other donors' samples. Each CDR3 is given with its conserved first and last residue. Fields, in order: clone size, D gene, J gene, V gene, CDR3 protein, CDR3 DNA. The D gene is left open where the match is weak. Clone size is shown for a subset of rows, as once, few, many or a class of expanded clone.

>NA|NA|TRBJ1-5|TRBV6-1
CASSDGPQHF
TGTGCCAGCAGTGACGGGCCCCAGCATTTT
>NA|NA|TRBJ2-2|TRBV28
CASSSDLNTGELFF
TGTGCCAGCAGTTCCGACCTGAACACCGGGGAGCTGTTTTTT
>NA|NA|TRBJ2-3|TRBV7-7
CASSFQITDTQYF
TGTGCTAGCAGCTTTCAGATCACAGATACGCAGTATTTT
>NA|NA|TRBJ2-7|TRBV6-1
CASSDLEEKFYEQYF
TGTGCCAGCAGTGATCTTGAGGAGAAATTCTACGAGCAGTACTTC
>NA|TRBD1|TRBJ1-6|TRBV27
CASGQGENSPLHF
TGTGCCAGCGGACAGGGGGAGAATTCACCCCTCCACTTT
>NA|NA|TRBJ2-2|TRBV10-1
CASSTSSTGELFF
TGCGCCAGCAGTACTAGCAGCACCGGGGAGCTGTTTTTT
>NA|TRBD2|TRBJ2-5|TRBV9
CASSGTSGPQETQYF
TGTGCCAGCAGCGGGACTAGCGGACCGCAAGAGACCCAGTACTTC
>NA|TRBD2|TRBJ2-7|TRBV27
CASSTAGASYEQYF
TGTGCCAGCAGTACAGCGGGAGCCTCCTACGAGCAGTACTTC
>NA|NA|TRBJ1-5|TRBV7-2
CASSIRGGQPQHF
TGTGCCAGCAGCATTCGTGGGGGTCAGCCCCAGCATTTT
>NA|NA|TRBJ2-7|TRBV11-1
CASSLQGHSYEQYF
TGTGCCAGCAGCTTGCAGGGACACTCCTACGAGCAGTACTTC
>NA|TRBD2|TRBJ2-1|TRBV9
CASSLAGTYNEQFF
TGTGCCAGCAGTTTAGCGGGGACCTACAATGAGCAGTTCTTC
>NA|NA|TRBJ2-1|TRBV7-2
CASSPGNRGNEQFF
TGTGCCAGCAGTCCCGGAAATAGGGGAAATGAGCAGTTCTTC
>few|NA|TRBJ2-7|TRBV5-1
CASSENFNYEQYF
TGCGCCAGCAGCGAGAACTTCAACTACGAGCAGTACTTC
>few|NA|TRBJ1-1|TRBV15
CATSREGRNTEAFF
TGTGCCACCAGCAGAGAGGGACGCAACACTGAAGCTTTCTTT
>many|NA|TRBJ2-7|TRBV4-3
CASSQDSQWGYEQYF
TGCGCCAGCAGCCAAGATTCCCAGTGGGGCTACGAGCAGTACTTC
>NA|TRBD2|TRBJ2-5|TRBV4-1
CASSQGASGRWAGQETQYF
TGCGCCAGCAGCCAAGGGGCTAGCGGGAGATGGGCGGGTCAAGAGACCCAGTACTTC
>NA|TRBD1|TRBJ2-5|TRBV18
CASSPQGAVETQYF
TGTGCCAGCTCACCACAGGGGGCAGTGGAGACCCAGTACTTC
>NA|NA|TRBJ2-4|TRBV20-1
CSARGTQYF
TGCAGTGCTAGAGGAACTCAGTACTTC
>many|TRBD1|TRBJ1-3|TRBV6-1
CASSEVGGSGNTIYF
TGTGCCAGCAGTGAAGTAGGGGGCTCCGGAAACACCATATATTTT
>few|TRBD2|TRBJ2-3|TRBV4-1
CASSWTSGRARTDTQYF
TGCGCCAGCAGCTGGACTAGCGGGAGGGCCCGCACAGATACGCAGTATTTT
>NA|NA|TRBJ1-2|TRBV30
CAWSVNGRTYGYTF
TGTGCCTGGAGTGTAAACGGACGGACCTATGGCTACACCTTC
>NA|NA|TRBJ1-1|TRBV28
CASSQRATGNTEAFF
TGTGCCAGCAGTCAACGGGCCACGGGGAACACTGAAGCTTTCTTT
>few|NA|TRBJ2-5|TRBV19
CASSIRTDQETQYF
TGTGCCAGTAGTATCAGGACAGATCAAGAGACCCAGTACTTC
>NA|NA|TRBJ2-3|TRBV19
CASSIRVSANTDTQYF
TGTGCCAGTAGTATACGTGTTAGCGCGAACACAGATACGCAGTATTTT
>NA|NA|TRBJ2-7|TRBV7-3
CASSLSGRLNYEQYF
TGTGCCAGCAGCTTAAGTGGGCGTCTTAACTACGAGCAGTACTTC
>NA|NA|TRBJ2-1|TRBV19
CASSRATGYNEQFF
TGTGCCAGTAGCCGGGCTACTGGGTACAATGAGCAGTTCTTC
>NA|NA|TRBJ2-7|TRBV6-5
CATTDGTYGYEQYF
TGTGCCACAACCGACGGTACATATGGATACGAGCAGTACTTC
>few|NA|TRBJ2-2|TRBV2
CASTELAQTGELFF
TGTGCCAGCACGGAATTAGCCCAAACCGGGGAGCTGTTTTTT
>NA|TRBD2|TRBJ2-1|TRBV27
CASRQTSGSSYNEQFF
TGTGCCAGCAGACAGACTAGCGGGAGCTCCTACAATGAGCAGTTCTTC
>NA|NA|TRBJ2-7|TRBV18
CASSPSQGSIDEQYF
TGTGCCAGCTCACCAAGCCAGGGAAGTATTGACGAGCAGTACTTC
>NA|TRBD2|TRBJ2-7|TRBV14
CASSPRRRASGTYEQYF
TGTGCCAGCAGCCCGCGACGTAGGGCTAGCGGTACCTACGAGCAGTACTTC
>NA|NA|TRBJ2-3|TRBV15
CATSGETDTQYF
TGTGCCACCAGCGGAGAAACAGATACGCAGTATTTT
>NA|TRBD1|TRBJ2-1|TRBV7-8
CASSQGTGHNEQFF
TGTGCCAGCAGCCAAGGGACAGGGCACAATGAGCAGTTCTTC
>NA|NA|TRBJ2-4|TRBV18
CASSPPQSLWGNIQYF
TGTGCCAGCTCACCACCGCAGTCCCTCTGGGGCAACATTCAGTACTTC
>NA|TRBD2|TRBJ2-5|TRBV5-1
CASSLATSTFKTQYF
TGCGCCAGCAGCTTAGCGACTAGCACTTTTAAGACCCAGTACTTC
>NA|NA|TRBJ1-1|TRBV4-3
CASSQDLVANTEAFF
TGCGCCAGCAGCCAAGATTTGGTCGCGAACACTGAAGCTTTCTTT
>NA|TRBD2|TRBJ2-1|TRBV6-4
CASSTASGRNEQFF
TGTGCCAGCAGTACGGCTAGCGGGAGGAATGAGCAGTTCTTC
>few|TRBD2|TRBJ2-5|TRBV27
CASRLAGASGRTQYF
TGTGCCAGCAGATTGGCCGGGGCTAGCGGACGGACCCAGTACTTC
>NA|NA|TRBJ2-7|TRBV28
CASRGRQVTREQYF
TGTGCCAGCAGGGGGAGACAGGTTACTCGCGAGCAGTACTTC
>NA|NA|TRBJ1-1|TRBV5-1
CASSLVGGSDTEAFF
TGCGCCAGCAGCTTGGTCGGAGGGTCGGACACTGAAGCTTTCTTT
>few|NA|TRBJ2-7|TRBV29-1
CSVAGGSYEQYF
TGCAGCGTTGCTGGCGGTTCCTACGAGCAGTACTTC
>NA|TRBD1|TRBJ1-5|TRBV6-5
CASSQGGWDQPQHF
TGTGCCAGCAGCCAGGGGGGATGGGATCAGCCCCAGCATTTT
>NA|NA|TRBJ2-1|TRBV28
CASSFWFGNEQFF
TGTGCCAGCAGTTTCTGGTTTGGGAATGAGCAGTTCTTC
>once|NA|TRBJ2-5|TRBV11-3
CASSSRWSETQYF
TGTGCCAGCAGCTCCCGGTGGAGTGAGACCCAGTACTTC
>NA|NA|TRBJ2-7|TRBV29-1
CSVIGVQGSYEQYF
TGCAGCGTAATCGGCGTACAGGGCTCCTACGAGCAGTACTTC
>NA|NA|TRBJ1-5|TRBV18
CASSPPLSNQPQHF
TGTGCCAGCTCACCACCATTAAGCAATCAGCCCCAGCATTTT
>few|NA|TRBJ1-2|TRBV12-2
CASRLEPSPGPNYGYTF
TGTGCAAGTCGCTTAGAACCCAGCCCCGGCCCTAACTATGGCTACACCTTC
>NA|NA|TRBJ2-1|TRBV19
CASSIGELDEQFF
TGTGCCAGTAGTATAGGGGAGTTGGATGAGCAGTTCTTC
>many|NA|TRBJ2-1|TRBV9
CASSVVPGAGDEQFF
TGTGCCAGCAGCGTAGTGCCTGGGGCTGGCGATGAGCAGTTCTTC
>NA|NA|TRBJ2-7|TRBV5-1
CASRGPEQYF
TGCGCCAGCAGGGGGCCCGAGCAGTACTTC
>NA|TRBD1|TRBJ2-1|TRBV7-9
CDCLLGTGGWYNEQFF
TGTGACTGCCTCCTGGGGACAGGAGGTTGGTACAATGAGCAGTTCTTC
>NA|NA|TRBJ2-1|TRBV5-1
CASTVLGAWRDEQFF
TGCGCCAGCACGGTGCTAGGGGCCTGGAGGGATGAGCAGTTCTTC
>NA|NA|TRBJ2-6|TRBV18
CASSPLPRPFGLSGANVLTF
TGTGCCAGCTCACCACTTCCACGGCCTTTTGGGCTCTCTGGGGCCAACGTCCTGACTTTC